The 17 T cell receptor beta chains listed next were all sequenced from one sample in a study of OX40 agonist ivuxolimab in advanced cancers. Using immunoSEQ multiplex PCR, the repertoire was profiled, and TCRdb retains in-frame clones only, with some absent. The data show some 72,000 clones, 92% seen once. This sample comprised CD4+ or CD8+ T cells sorted from blood, obtained in a trial of the OX40 agonist ivuxolimab. These receptors were obtained from an adult with an advanced solid tumor such as melanoma, head and neck, liver or kidney cancer.

DNA for the CDR3: TGCGCCAGCAGCTTGGTGGCAGGGGGGGCCTACGAGCAGTACTTC. The encoded protein is CASSLVAGGAYEQYF. V is TRBV5-1 and J is TRBJ2-7; either TRBD1 or TRBD2 may fit D (7 bases each). There are 15 residues in the CDR3. The ends were cut back, 0 bases at V and 2 bases at J, with 12 bases in the middle. Germline V lookup: CDR1 SGHRS, CDR2 YFSETQ.

This clone was recorded only once. The V and J genes are TRBV6-6 and TRBJ1-2; 7 bases are a match to TRBD1. CDR1 is MNHNY and CDR2 is SVGAGI in the germline V gene (reference sequence). The CDR3 covers 16 residues. J gave up 5 bases and V 0 bases, and 9 bases lay outside the gene matches. The CDR3 loop reads CASSYSGQRKYYGYTF. In nucleotides, the CDR3 is TGTGCCAGCAGTTACTCGGGACAGAGAAAATATTATGGCTACACCTTC.

The rearrangement uses TRBV5-1 and TRBJ1-2, with a tentative D call TRBD1 (5 bases). This CDR3 is 13 amino acids long. Germline CDR1 reads SGHRS; CDR2 reads YFSETQ. Trimming cost V 4 bases and J 3 bases, with 10 bases left between them. CDR3 loop: CASSLTGDYGYTF. CDR3 coding DNA: TGCGCCAGCAGCCTAACAGGCGACTATGGCTACACCTTC. The full variable domain, with the rest looked up from reference TRBV5-1 and TRBJ1-2, is KAGVTQTPRYLIKTRGQQVTLSCSPISGHRSVSWYQQTPGQGLQFLFEYFSETQRNKGNFPGRFSGRQFSNSRSEMNVSTLELGDSALYLCASSLTGDYGYTFGSGTRLTVV.

The rearrangement links TRBV27 to TRBJ2-7; D may be TRBD1 or TRBD2 (5 bases each). The CDR3 length is 14 residues. V gave up 3 bases and J gave up 3 bases, with 12 bases separating them. Germline values: CDR1 MNHEY, CDR2 SMNVEV (reference sequence). CDR3 residues: CASSFGGTFYEQYF. The CDR3, as DNA: TGTGCCAGCAGTTTTGGGGGAACTTTCTACGAGCAGTACTTC.

The rearrangement uses TRBV4-2 and TRBJ1-1; D may be TRBD1 (6 bases). CDR3 length: 16 amino acids. Germline assignment: CDR1 LGHNA and CDR2 YNFKEQ. With 1 base removed from V and 0 bases from J, the gap between germline ends came to 12 bases. For the CDR3, the DNA is TGTGCCAGCAGCCAAGCCCTGGGGGGCTTGAACACTGAAGCTTTCTTT. Translating gives CASSQALGGLNTEAFF.

In DNA form, the CDR3 reads TGTGCCTGGAGTGCTTTGACAGGGGCCTATGGCTACACCTTC. The encoded protein is CAWSALTGAYGYTF. The rearrangement joins TRBV30 to TRBJ1-2, with TRBD1 matching 8 bases. The germline V gene encodes CDR1 GTSNPN and CDR2 SVGIG (reference sequence). J was trimmed by 4 bases and V by 1 base; bases with no gene match: 5. This CDR3 has 14 residues.

The gene calls are TRBV28 and TRBJ2-2; 7 positions agree with TRBD1. Trimming took 6 bases from V and 7 from J; bases not matched to a gene: 17. The V gene's germline CDR1 is MDHEN and CDR2 SYDVKM. This CDR3 spans 17 amino acids. The CDR3, as DNA: TGTGCCAGCAGACCCGGTGGGGTGAGGGGGCAGAACGGGGAGCTGTTTTTT. This codes for CASRPGGVRGQNGELFF.

This clone was detected only a few times. The chain couples TRBV13 to TRBJ2-7, with 7 nucleotides matching TRBD1. CDR3 length: 14 residues. J was trimmed by 2 bases and V by 4 bases; bases with no gene match: 5. Germline assignment: CDR1 PRHDT and CDR2 FYEKMQ (reference sequence). CDR3 sequence: CASSSRTGAYEQYF. The CDR3 nucleotides are TGTGCCAGCAGCTCCCGGACAGGAGCCTACGAGCAGTACTTC.

This rearrangement joins TRBV11-3 to TRBJ2-5; 11 positions agree with TRBD2. After removal of 3 bases from V and 1 base from J, the junction contained 4 bases not matched to a gene. The CDR3 runs to 16 residues. Per the germline V gene, CDR1 is SGHNT and CDR2 is YENEEA. CDR3 residues: CASSFWTSGPQETQYF. The CDR3 nucleotides read TGTGCCAGCAGCTTCTGGACTAGCGGGCCCCAAGAGACCCAGTACTTC.

The rearrangement uses TRBV19 and TRBJ1-1, with D possibly TRBD1 on 6 matching bases. V lost 2 bases and J lost 3, with 10 bases in between. This CDR3 is built from 14 residues. The germline V gene encodes CDR1 LNHDA and CDR2 SQIVND (reference sequence). In DNA, the CDR3 is TGTGCCAGTAGTATACGGGGGCTGGACACTGAAGCTTTCTTT. Its translation: CASSIRGLDTEAFF.

This clone appeared once. The V gene is TRBV7-3, the J gene TRBJ2-2; D is unclear. V was clipped by 5 bases and J by 7 bases, with 11 bases between them. Germline assignment: CDR1 SGHTA and CDR2 FQGTGA. CDR3 length: 13 amino acids. DNA of the CDR3: TGTGCCAGCAGCAGGACCCCAAGCGGGGAGCTGTTTTTT. Protein sequence: CASSRTPSGELFF.

V gene TRBV20-1 combines with J gene TRBJ2-7; a weak D match, TRBD1 (6 bases). V lost 8 bases and J lost 2, with 10 bases in between. The CDR3 length is 11 residues. The germline V gene encodes CDR1 DFQATT and CDR2 SNEGSKA (reference sequence). Written as DNA, the CDR3 is TGCAGTACAGGGCCCACCTACGAGCAGTACTTC. Translating gives CSTGPTYEQYF.

V is TRBV12-5 and J is TRBJ1-1; D not certain. The CDR3 is made up of 13 amino acids. Germline assignment: CDR1 LGHNT and CDR2 FRNRAP. Between the trimmed V and J ends, which lost 5 bases and 0 bases, there was a span of 7 bases. CDR3: CASGIELNTEAFF. For the CDR3, the DNA is TGTGCTAGTGGTATCGAACTGAACACTGAAGCTTTCTTT. The entire variable domain, with the rest obtained from reference TRBV12-5 and TRBJ1-1, is as follows: DARVTQTPRHKVTEMGQEVTMRCQPILGHNTVFWYRQTMMQGLELLAYFRNRAPLDDSGMPKDRFSAEMPDATLATLKIQPSEPRDSAVYFCASGIELNTEAFFGQGTRLTVV.

The chain couples TRBV30 to TRBJ2-3; TRBD1 might be the D (6 bases). Germline loops: CDR1 GTSNPN, CDR2 SVGIG (reference sequence). V was shortened by 1 base and J by 6 bases, with 14 bases between the two germline ends. CDR3 length: 14 amino acids. CDR3 loop: CAWSALKRGDTQYF. CDR3 sequence (DNA): TGTGCCTGGAGTGCCCTAAAAAGGGGGGATACGCAGTATTTT.

The chain recombines TRBV7-2 with TRBJ1-2, with D uncertain. Germline lookup yields CDR1 SGHTA and CDR2 FQGNSA. CDR3 length: 14 amino acids. V lost 0 bases to trimming and J lost 4 bases, with 9 bases between them. CDR3 in DNA: TGTGCCAGCAGCTTAGCTGGAGAAAGCTATGGCTACACCTTC. Residues: CASSLAGESYGYTF. Combining the CDR3 with reference TRBV7-2 and TRBJ1-2 gives the whole variable domain GAGVSQSPSNKVTEKGKDVELRCDPISGHTALYWYRQSLGQGLEFLIYFQGNSAPDKSGLPSDRFSAERTGGSVSTLTIQRTQQEDSAVYLCASSLAGESYGYTFGSGTRLTVV.

The rearrangement uses TRBV7-9 and TRBJ2-7; 7 positions match TRBD2. Germline loops: CDR1 SEHNR, CDR2 FQNEAQ (reference sequence). The CDR3 loop spans 15 amino acids. V lost 5 bases to trimming and J lost 6 bases; unmatched junction nucleotides: 13. The CDR3 region is CASSPRETGQGEQYF. The CDR3 nucleotides are TGTGCCAGCAGCCCGCGGGAGACCGGGCAGGGCGAGCAGTACTTC. Full variable domain (rest looked up from reference TRBV7-9 and TRBJ2-7): DTGVSQNPRHKITKRGQNVTFRCDPISEHNRLYWYRQTLGQGPEFLTYFQNEAQLEKSRLLSDRFSAERPKGSFSTLEIQRTEQGDSAMYLCASSPRETGQGEQYFGPGTRLTVT.

V usage is TRBV9 and J usage is TRBJ2-2; the D is unclear. The CDR3 spans 13 residues. CDR1 and CDR2 from the germline V gene are SGDLS and YYNGEE. The V end was cut by 2 bases, the J end by 5 bases, with 7 bases between. CDR3 in amino acids: CASSVGITGELFF. The CDR3 DNA follows: TGTGCCAGCAGCGTCGGCATTACCGGGGAGCTGTTTTTT.